The clone carrying this T cell receptor (beta chain) appeared once. The antigen remains undetermined. The CDR3 totals 16 residues. Trimming cost V 3 bases and J 7 bases; bases outside gene matches: 9. Germline-derived CDR1 and CDR2 are SGHNT and YYREEE (reference sequence). Researchers ran the PCR with 60 Vbeta and 13 Jbeta primers. Libraries were prepared by immunoSEQ multiplex PCR; TCRdb keeps only in-frame clonotypes and omits some of them. The sample holds about 160,000 clones, roughly 78% seen once. This sample stems from a study of cytomegalovirus exposure and HLA in healthy donors. Findings of the study overall: When analyzed later, a missense DCLRE1C variant was found to be linked to TCR beta V- and J-gene trimming. Earlier analysis yielded a pattern in which most TCR beta V segments were productive about 90% or about 30% of the time.

This rearrangement joins TRBV5-4 to TRBJ2-2; TRBD1 aligns across 10 bases. Sample: PBMCs. This TCR came from a man aged 40-49 years in good health and CMV-seropositive. This chain's CDR3 is CASSSSRQGAHGELFF. The DNA for the CDR3 is TGTGCCAGCAGCTCCTCTAGACAGGGGGCCCACGGGGAGCTGTTTTTT.